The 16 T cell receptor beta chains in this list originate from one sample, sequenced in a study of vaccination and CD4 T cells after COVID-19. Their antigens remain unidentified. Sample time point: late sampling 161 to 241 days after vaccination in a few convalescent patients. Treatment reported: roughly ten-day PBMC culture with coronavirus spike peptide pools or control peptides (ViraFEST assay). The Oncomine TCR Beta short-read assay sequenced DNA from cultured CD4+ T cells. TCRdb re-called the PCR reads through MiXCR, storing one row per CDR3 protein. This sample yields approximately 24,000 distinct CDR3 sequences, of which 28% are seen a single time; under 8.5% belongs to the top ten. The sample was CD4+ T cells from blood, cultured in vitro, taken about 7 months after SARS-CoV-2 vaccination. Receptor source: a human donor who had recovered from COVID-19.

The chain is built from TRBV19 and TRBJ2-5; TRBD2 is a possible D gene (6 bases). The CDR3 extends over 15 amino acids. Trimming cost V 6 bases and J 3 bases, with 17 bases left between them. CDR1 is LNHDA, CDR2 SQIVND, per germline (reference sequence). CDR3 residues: CASRSGAGYKETQYF. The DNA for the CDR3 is TGTGCCAGTAGGTCAGGAGCGGGCTATAAAGAGACCCAGTACTTC.

CDR3 in amino acids: CASSDSGNTIYF. CDR3 nucleotides: TGTGCCAGCAGCGACTCTGGAAACACCATATATTTT. The gene calls are TRBV7-9 and TRBJ1-3; unclear D gene. V lost 5 bases and J lost 0, with 2 bases in between. This CDR3 contains 12 residues. Germline lookup yields CDR1 SEHNR and CDR2 FQNEAQ (reference sequence).

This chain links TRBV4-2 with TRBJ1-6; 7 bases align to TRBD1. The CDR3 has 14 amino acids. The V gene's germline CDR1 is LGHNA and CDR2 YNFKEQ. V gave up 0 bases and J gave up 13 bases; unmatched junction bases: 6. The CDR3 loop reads CASSQDPTGTPLHF. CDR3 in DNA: TGTGCCAGCAGCCAAGATCCGACAGGGACCCCCCTCCACTTT.

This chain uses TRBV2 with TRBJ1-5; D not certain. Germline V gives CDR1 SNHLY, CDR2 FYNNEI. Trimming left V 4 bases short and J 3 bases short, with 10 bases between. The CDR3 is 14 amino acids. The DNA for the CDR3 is TGTGCCAGCAGTGTTAGGGTGGACAATCAGCCCCAGCATTTT. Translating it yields CASSVRVDNQPQHF.

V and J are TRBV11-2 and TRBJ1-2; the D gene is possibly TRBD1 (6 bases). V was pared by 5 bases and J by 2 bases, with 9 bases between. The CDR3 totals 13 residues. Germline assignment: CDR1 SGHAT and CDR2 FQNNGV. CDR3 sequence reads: CASSPDSNYGYTF. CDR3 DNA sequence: TGTGCCAGCAGCCCGGACAGCAACTATGGCTACACCTTC.

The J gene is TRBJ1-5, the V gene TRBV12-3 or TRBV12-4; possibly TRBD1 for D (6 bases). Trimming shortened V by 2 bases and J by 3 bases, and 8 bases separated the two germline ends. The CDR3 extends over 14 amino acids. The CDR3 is CASSLLGANQPQHF. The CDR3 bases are TGTGCCAGCAGTTTATTGGGGGCCAATCAGCCCCAGCATTTT.

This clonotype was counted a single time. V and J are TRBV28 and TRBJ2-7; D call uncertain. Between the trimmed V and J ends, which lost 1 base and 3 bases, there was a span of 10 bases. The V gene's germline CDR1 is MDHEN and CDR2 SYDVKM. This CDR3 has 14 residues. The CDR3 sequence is CASSLLYTLYEQYF. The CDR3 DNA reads TGTGCCAGCAGTTTATTGTACACACTCTACGAGCAGTACTTC.

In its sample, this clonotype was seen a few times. The CDR3 sequence: CASSTGSESFVYEQYF. Here the CDR3 DNA reads TGTGCCAGCAGCACGGGGTCAGAATCTTTTGTCTACGAGCAGTACTTC. The chain combines TRBV28 with TRBJ2-7; D perhaps matches TRBD2 (5 bases). This CDR3 is 16 amino acids long. Germline V gives CDR1 MDHEN, CDR2 SYDVKM. The ends were cut back, 6 bases at V and 3 bases at J, with 21 bases in the middle. Based on the CDR3 plus reference TRBV28 and TRBJ2-7, the full variable domain is DVKVTQSSRYLVKRTGEKVFLECVQDMDHENMFWYRQDPGLGLRLIYFSYDVKMKEKGDIPEGYSVSREKKERFSLILESASTNQTSMYLCASSTGSESFVYEQYFGPGTRLTVT.

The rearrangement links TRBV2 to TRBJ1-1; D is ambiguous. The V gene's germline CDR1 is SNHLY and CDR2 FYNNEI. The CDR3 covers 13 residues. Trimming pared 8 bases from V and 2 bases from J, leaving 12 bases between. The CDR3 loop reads CASGRDHNTEAFF. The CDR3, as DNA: TGTGCCAGCGGCCGGGATCATAACACTGAAGCTTTCTTT.

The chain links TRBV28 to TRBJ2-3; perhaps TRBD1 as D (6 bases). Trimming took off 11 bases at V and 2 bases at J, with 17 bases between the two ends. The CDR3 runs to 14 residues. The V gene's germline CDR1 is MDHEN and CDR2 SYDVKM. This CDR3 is CASQRGGNTDTQYF. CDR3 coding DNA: TGTGCCTCCCAGAGAGGGGGAAACACAGATACGCAGTATTTT.

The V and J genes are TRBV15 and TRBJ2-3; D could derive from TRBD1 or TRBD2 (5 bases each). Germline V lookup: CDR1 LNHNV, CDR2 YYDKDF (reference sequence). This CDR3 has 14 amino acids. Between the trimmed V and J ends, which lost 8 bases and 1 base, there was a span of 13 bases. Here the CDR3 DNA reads TGTGCCACCGCGGGCGACAGCCGCACAGATACGCAGTATTTT. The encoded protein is CATAGDSRTDTQYF.

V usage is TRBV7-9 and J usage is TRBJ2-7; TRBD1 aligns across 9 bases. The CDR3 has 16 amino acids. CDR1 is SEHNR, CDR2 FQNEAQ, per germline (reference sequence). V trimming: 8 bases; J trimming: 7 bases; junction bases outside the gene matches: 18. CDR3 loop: CASGGRIQGALREQYF. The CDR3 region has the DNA TGTGCCAGCGGGGGGAGAATACAGGGGGCGCTTCGTGAGCAGTACTTC. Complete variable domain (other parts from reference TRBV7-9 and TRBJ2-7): DTGVSQNPRHKITKRGQNVTFRCDPISEHNRLYWYRQTLGQGPEFLTYFQNEAQLEKSRLLSDRFSAERPKGSFSTLEIQRTEQGDSAMYLCASGGRIQGALREQYFGPGTRLTVT.

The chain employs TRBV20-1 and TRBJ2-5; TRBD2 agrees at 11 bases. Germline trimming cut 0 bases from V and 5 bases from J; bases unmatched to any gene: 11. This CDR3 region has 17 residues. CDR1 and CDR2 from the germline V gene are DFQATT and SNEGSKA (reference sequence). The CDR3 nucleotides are TGCAGTGCTAGAGATCGAACTAGCGGGAGTTTCGGGGAGACCCAGTACTTC. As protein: CSARDRTSGSFGETQYF.

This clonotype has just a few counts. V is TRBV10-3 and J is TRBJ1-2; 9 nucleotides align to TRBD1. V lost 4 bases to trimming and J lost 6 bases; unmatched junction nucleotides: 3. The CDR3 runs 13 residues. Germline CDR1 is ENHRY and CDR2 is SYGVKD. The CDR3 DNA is TGTGCCATCAGTGGAACAGGGGGCAATGGCTACACCTTC. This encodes CAISGTGGNGYTF.

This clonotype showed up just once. The CDR3 bases are TGTGCCAGCAGCCCCAATCAGGGGGATGGCTACACCTTC. Translation: CASSPNQGDGYTF. The chain carries TRBV2 and TRBJ1-2, with 7 bases lining up with TRBD1. The germline V gene has CDR1 SNHLY and CDR2 FYNNEI. After removal of 6 bases from V and 6 bases from J, the junction contained 7 bases not matched to a gene. The CDR3 length is 13 residues.

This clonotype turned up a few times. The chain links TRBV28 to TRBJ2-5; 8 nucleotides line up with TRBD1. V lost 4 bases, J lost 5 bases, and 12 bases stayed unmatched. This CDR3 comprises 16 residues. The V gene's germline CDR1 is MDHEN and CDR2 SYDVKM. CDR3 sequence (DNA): TGTGCCAGCAGTTCATCCGGGACAGGTCCCCGGGAGACCCAGTACTTC. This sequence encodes CASSSSGTGPRETQYF.